Presented here are 12 T cell receptor beta chains from one specimen sequenced in a study of blood T cell repertoires in COVID-19. TCRdb's table, derived via immunoSEQ multiplex PCR, lists solely in-frame clones and lacks some. Altogether 250,000 or so clones are present, approximately 90% being singletons, with the ten largest covering less than 0.9%. What was sequenced was PBMCs or T cells enriched from blood (not recorded which). The source of these receptors is a man aged 50 or older who had been exposed to COVID-19.

The genes are TRBV7-3 and TRBJ2-3; the match to TRBD2 covers 8 bases. This CDR3 spans 17 amino acids. The germline CDR1 and CDR2 sequences are SGHTA and FQGTGA. Losses at the gene ends were 5 bases for V and 2 bases for J; bases not matched to a gene: 12. The CDR3 DNA is TGTGCCAGCAGCCCCCAACGGACTAGCAGGCACACAGATACGCAGTATTTT. It translates to CASSPQRTSRHTDTQYF.

This chain joins TRBV19 and TRBJ2-3, with D maybe TRBD2 (7 bases). The V gene's germline CDR1 is LNHDA and CDR2 SQIVND (reference sequence). CDR3 length: 14 residues. V was cut by 3 bases and J by 4 bases, with 11 bases left in between. Here the CDR3 reads CASSIAGASDTQYF. The CDR3 DNA reads TGTGCCAGTAGTATTGCGGGGGCCTCAGATACGCAGTATTTT.

V and J are TRBV19 and TRBJ1-4; 7 bases align to TRBD1. The CDR3 runs 17 residues. Germline trimming cut 5 bases from V and 7 bases from J; bases unmatched to any gene: 16. The germline V gene has CDR1 LNHDA and CDR2 SQIVND (reference sequence). This CDR3 is CASSVRGYQRFSEKLFF. The CDR3 bases are TGTGCCAGTAGTGTCAGGGGGTACCAGCGTTTTAGTGAAAAACTGTTTTTT.

V is TRBV4-1 and J is TRBJ1-2, with D maybe TRBD1 (6 bases). V lost 0 bases and J 9 bases, leaving 14 bases between the germline ends. CDR3 length: 14 amino acids. Germline values: CDR1 MGHRA, CDR2 YSYEKL. CDR3 region: CASSQDSRGLSYTF. For the CDR3, the DNA is TGCGCCAGCAGCCAAGATAGCAGGGGTCTTAGCTACACCTTC.

The V and J genes are TRBV7-9 and TRBJ1-1; D might be TRBD1 (6 bases). Germline lookup yields CDR1 SEHNR and CDR2 FQNEAQ (reference sequence). V was shortened by 1 base and J by 0 bases, with 12 bases between the two germline ends. The CDR3 totals 16 residues. CDR3 amino acids: CASSLVPGVMNTEAFF. The CDR3 nucleotides read TGTGCCAGCAGCTTAGTCCCAGGGGTGATGAACACTGAAGCTTTCTTT.

V is TRBV4-2 and J is TRBJ1-2, with TRBD1 identical over 7 bases. This CDR3 has 16 amino acids. V dropped 0 bases and J dropped 4; count of bases not matched to a gene: 8. Germline V gene lookup returns CDR1 LGHNA and CDR2 YNFKEQ. This CDR3 is CASSQETAGGTYGYTF. In DNA form, the CDR3 reads TGTGCCAGCAGCCAAGAAACTGCAGGGGGAACCTATGGCTACACCTTC.

This clone came up once. The CDR3 here is CASTAPGLGNQPQHF. The CDR3 DNA sequence: TGTGCCAGCACCGCCCCGGGGTTGGGCAATCAGCCCCAGCATTTT. The chain couples TRBV28 to TRBJ1-5; unclear D gene. V lost 7 bases and J lost 2, with 15 bases in between. The CDR3 covers 15 residues. The germline V gene encodes CDR1 MDHEN and CDR2 SYDVKM. Based on the CDR3 plus reference TRBV28 and TRBJ1-5, the full variable domain is DVKVTQSSRYLVKRTGEKVFLECVQDMDHENMFWYRQDPGLGLRLIYFSYDVKMKEKGDIPEGYSVSREKKERFSLILESASTNQTSMYLCASTAPGLGNQPQHFGDGTRLSIL.

The chain couples TRBV21-1 to TRBJ2-7; the listed D gene, TRBD1, was not tested against the DNA. TRBV21-1 is designated a pseudogene. This CDR3 has 18 amino acids. CDR3 bases: TGTGCCAGCAGCAAAGGGGTGAGGGGACACGGAATCCCCTACGAGCAGTACTTC. This sequence encodes CASSKGVRGHGIPYEQYF.

This sequence joins TRBV5-5 and TRBJ2-5; perhaps TRBD2 as D (6 bases). The germline CDR1 and CDR2 sequences are SGHKS and YYEKEE (reference sequence). There are 14 residues in the CDR3. The V gene lost 4 bases and the J gene lost 6 bases, with 16 bases spanning the gap. The CDR3 sequence: CASSPWGVGKTQYF. The CDR3 DNA reads as TGTGCCAGCAGCCCCTGGGGGGTCGGGAAGACCCAGTACTTC.

The sample holds a few counts of this clone. This sequence joins TRBV11-1 and TRBJ2-1; possible D gene TRBD1, 6 bases. Germline-derived CDR1 and CDR2 are SGHAT and FQDESV (reference sequence). V gave up 4 bases and J gave up 4 bases, with 8 bases separating them. This CDR3 has 13 amino acids. CDR3 sequence reads: CASSSGHYNEQFF. The DNA for the CDR3 is TGTGCCAGCAGCTCGGGACATTACAATGAGCAGTTCTTC.

The chain couples TRBV5-1 to TRBJ2-2, with 12 bases matching TRBD1. This CDR3 contains 18 residues. The V segment lost 0 bases and the J segment 9 bases; nucleotides outside the gene matches: 12. The germline V gene encodes CDR1 SGHRS and CDR2 YFSETQ. The CDR3 DNA reads as TGCGCCAGCAGCTTGGGGCGTCAAACGGGGACAGGGGGCCGGGAGCTGTTTTTT. Protein product: CASSLGRQTGTGGRELFF. Drawing the rest from reference TRBV5-1 and TRBJ2-2, the complete variable domain is KAGVTQTPRYLIKTRGQQVTLSCSPISGHRSVSWYQQTPGQGLQFLFEYFSETQRNKGNFPGRFSGRQFSNSRSEMNVSTLELGDSALYLCASSLGRQTGTGGRELFFGEGSRLTVL.

The chain combines TRBV7-9 with TRBJ1-4; D is perhaps TRBD1 (5 bases). The length of the CDR3 is 15 residues. Germline V lookup: CDR1 SEHNR, CDR2 FQNEAQ (reference sequence). Deletions cut 5 bases from V and 4 bases from J, with 14 bases between. The chain's CDR3 is CASSPPGGYNEKLFF. The CDR3 nucleotides are TGTGCCAGCAGCCCTCCGGGGGGGTATAATGAAAAACTGTTTTTT. Using reference TRBV7-9 and TRBJ1-4 for the parts outside the CDR3, the full variable domain is DTGVSQNPRHKITKRGQNVTFRCDPISEHNRLYWYRQTLGQGPEFLTYFQNEAQLEKSRLLSDRFSAERPKGSFSTLEIQRTEQGDSAMYLCASSPPGGYNEKLFFGSGTQLSVL.